Listed here are 27 T cell receptor beta chains from one sample, sequenced in a study of blood T cell repertoires in COVID-19. Here immunoSEQ multiplex PCR was the method, and the copy in TCRdb shows in-frame clones only, minus some. The sample carries roughly 200,000 clones, under 90% recorded once. Sequencing was performed on peripheral blood. These receptors all stem from a man in his forties with acute or convalescent COVID-19.

This clone was recorded once. The chain couples TRBV10-3 to TRBJ1-5; D perhaps matches TRBD1 (5 bases). V was clipped by 6 bases and J by 9 bases, with 15 bases between them. CDR3 length: 13 residues. The germline V gene encodes CDR1 ENHRY and CDR2 SYGVKD. DNA of the CDR3: TGTGCCATCAGCAGGGAGGAATCTGCGCCCCAGCATTTT. Translated, it gives CAISREESAPQHF.

The chain combines TRBV5-1 with TRBJ2-5; 14 bases fit TRBD2. V dropped 5 bases and J dropped 5; count of bases not matched to a gene: 8. CDR3 length: 16 amino acids. CDR1 and CDR2 (germline): SGHRS, YFSETQ. The CDR3 DNA is TGCGCCAGCAGACCTAGACTAGCGGGGGGGCCGGAGACCCAGTACTTC. Its translation: CASRPRLAGGPETQYF.

This chain uses TRBV5-4 with TRBJ1-1; maybe TRBD1 (6 bases). The CDR3 loop spans 13 amino acids. Germline CDR1 SGHNT, CDR2 YYREEE (reference sequence). The ends were cut back, 0 bases at V and 8 bases at J, with 11 bases in the middle. CDR3 nucleotides: TGTGCCAGCAGCTTGGACAGGGAAGGCGAAGCTTTCTTT. It is translated as CASSLDREGEAFF.

The rearrangement links TRBV12-3 or TRBV12-4 to TRBJ2-1, with D uncertain. With 4 bases removed from V and 8 bases from J, the gap between germline ends came to 12 bases. This CDR3 is 13 amino acids long. The CDR3 sequence is CASSSLSRHEQFF. The CDR3 DNA is TGTGCCAGCAGTTCCCTCTCTAGGCATGAGCAGTTCTTC.

The rearrangement uses TRBV29-1 and TRBJ2-2, with D possibly TRBD2 on 5 matching bases. The germline V gene has CDR1 SQVTM and CDR2 ANQGSEA. The V and J ends lost 6 bases and 5 bases respectively, with 16 bases between them. This CDR3 region has 14 residues. The CDR3 bases are TGCAGCGTAGAGGGTCCGGGTAGGACCGGGGAGCTGTTTTTT. Translating it yields CSVEGPGRTGELFF.

This rearrangement joins TRBV14 to TRBJ2-1, with 10 bases fitting TRBD2. The ends lost 1 base at V and 0 bases at J; junction bases unmatched: 12. The CDR3 has 20 residues. CDR1 is SGHDN and CDR2 is FVKESK in the germline V gene. The CDR3 bases are TGTGCCAGCAGCCAAGTAGGTGTAGCGGGGGGTTCTAGCTCCTACAATGAGCAGTTCTTC. Encoded protein: CASSQVGVAGGSSSYNEQFF.

This clone was observed once. The V and J genes are TRBV12-3 or TRBV12-4 and TRBJ2-1; D uncertain. The CDR3 consists of 13 residues. V was pared by 3 bases and J by 8 bases, with 11 bases between. The CDR3 reads CASSLGSPDEQFF. CDR3 sequence (DNA): TGTGCCAGCAGTTTGGGCAGCCCGGATGAGCAGTTCTTC.

This chain joins TRBV28 and TRBJ2-2, with D unclear. The CDR3 spans 14 residues. Germline CDR1 MDHEN, CDR2 SYDVKM. V lost 2 bases, J lost 1 base, and 5 bases lay in between. The CDR3 is CASSLVKNTGELFF. For the CDR3, the DNA is TGTGCCAGCAGTTTAGTCAAGAACACCGGGGAGCTGTTTTTT.

This chain uses TRBV7-6 with TRBJ2-7, with 11 bases fitting TRBD2. The CDR3 runs to 17 residues. V lost 0 bases to trimming and J lost 4 bases; unmatched junction nucleotides: 8. Germline CDR1 SGHVS, CDR2 FNYEAQ. As DNA, the CDR3 is TGTGCCAGCAGCTTAGCGTCCACTAGCGGGGGTAGTTACGAGCAGTACTTC. Its protein product is CASSLASTSGGSYEQYF. The whole variable domain, filled in from reference TRBV7-6 and TRBJ2-7, reads GAGVSQSPRYKVTKRGQDVALRCDPISGHVSLYWYRQALGQGPEFLTYFNYEAQQDKSGLPNDRFSAERPEGSISTLTIQRTEQRDSAMYRCASSLASTSGGSYEQYFGPGTRLTVT.

This clone was seen only once. V usage is TRBV7-6 and J usage is TRBJ2-3; D might be TRBD2 (6 bases). The V end was cut by 4 bases, the J end by 2 bases, with 19 bases between. In germline, CDR1 is SGHVS, CDR2 FNYEAQ. This CDR3 has 17 residues. CDR3 sequence reads: CASSSYGGAGNTDTQYF. CDR3 bases: TGTGCCAGCAGCTCCTATGGGGGTGCGGGGAACACAGATACGCAGTATTTT.

V usage is TRBV11-2 and J usage is TRBJ2-1; 9 positions match TRBD2. Looked up from germline, CDR1 is SGHAT and CDR2 is FQNNGV. The V and J ends lost 1 base and 4 bases, in that order; junction bases with no gene match: 2. This CDR3 contains 15 residues. CDR3 nucleotide sequence: TGTGCCAGCAGCTTAGGTCTAGCGGGGTACAATGAGCAGTTCTTC. Protein: CASSLGLAGYNEQFF.

The J gene is TRBJ2-5, the V gene TRBV18, with D perhaps TRBD2 (6 bases). This CDR3 has 14 amino acids. V was pared by 1 base and J by 3 bases, with 9 bases between. The germline V gene has CDR1 KGHSH and CDR2 LQKENI. The CDR3 DNA sequence: TGTGCCAGCTCACCACTATCTAGCGAAGAGACCCAGTACTTC. Protein product: CASSPLSSEETQYF. Drawing the rest from reference TRBV18 and TRBJ2-5, the complete variable domain is NAGVMQNPRHLVRRRGQEARLRCSPMKGHSHVYWYRQLPEEGLKFMVYLQKENIIDESGMPKERFSAEFPKEGPSILRIQQVVRGDSAAYFCASSPLSSEETQYFGPGTRLLVL.

The chain is built from TRBV5-1 and TRBJ2-3; 10 bases are a match to TRBD1. The V gene's germline CDR1 is SGHRS and CDR2 YFSETQ. The CDR3 length is 16 residues. V shed 2 bases, J shed 5 bases, and the junction held 8 bases outside the gene matches. CDR3 in amino acids: CASSFLRQGAQDTQYF. The CDR3 DNA reads as TGCGCCAGCAGCTTTTTACGACAGGGGGCGCAAGATACGCAGTATTTT.

This clone was observed once. CDR3 bases: TGTGCCAGCAGCGTAGGAACAGATAGCTCCTACGAGCAGTACTTC. This sequence encodes CASSVGTDSSYEQYF. The chain recombines TRBV9 with TRBJ2-7, with unresolved D. This CDR3 spans 15 amino acids. The germline CDR1 and CDR2 sequences are SGDLS and YYNGEE. V lost 0 bases and J 0 bases, leaving 10 bases between the germline ends.

The V call is TRBV6-5, the J call TRBJ2-1; no firm D call. Between the trimmed V and J ends, which lost 0 bases and 7 bases, there was a span of 13 bases. The CDR3 extends over 15 amino acids. Germline-derived CDR1 and CDR2 are MNHEY and SVGAGI. CDR3 DNA sequence: TGTGCCAGCAGTTACTCCTCGTTCGTCTCGAATGAGCAGTTCTTC. Amino acids: CASSYSSFVSNEQFF.

The chain carries TRBV2 and TRBJ2-3, with 7 bases that match TRBD1. J lost 3 bases, V lost 0 bases, and 6 bases had no gene match. Germline CDR1 and CDR2: SNHLY and FYNNEI. The CDR3 consists of 16 residues. The CDR3 nucleotides read TGTGCCAGCAGTGAAGCGCAAGGGGGCCGAACAGATACGCAGTATTTT. Its translation: CASSEAQGGRTDTQYF.

This clone was recorded once. The rearrangement links TRBV18 to TRBJ2-2; D is possibly TRBD1 (6 bases). Per germline, CDR1 KGHSH and CDR2 LQKENI. V lost 3 bases, J lost 5 bases, and 10 bases lay in between. This CDR3 region has 14 residues. The CDR3 here is CASSPRTETGELFF. CDR3 sequence (DNA): TGTGCCAGCTCACCTAGGACAGAGACCGGGGAGCTGTTTTTT.

This chain connects TRBV9 to TRBJ2-2; no firm D call. The length of the CDR3 is 14 residues. Between the trimmed V and J ends, which lost 3 bases and 0 bases, there was a span of 6 bases. CDR1 is SGDLS, CDR2 YYNGEE, per germline. The CDR3 here is CASSAAANTGELFF. Written as DNA, the CDR3 is TGTGCCAGCAGCGCGGCGGCGAACACCGGGGAGCTGTTTTTT.

V is TRBV7-2 and J is TRBJ1-4, with D possibly being TRBD1 (6 bases). V lost 1 base and J 7 bases, leaving 7 bases between the germline ends. The CDR3 is made up of 13 amino acids. From germline, CDR1 is SGHTA and CDR2 FQGNSA. CDR3 coding DNA: TGTGCCAGCAGCTTAGGAGGGGGTGAAAAACTGTTTTTT. Protein product: CASSLGGGEKLFF.

The chain is built from TRBV4-1 and TRBJ1-1; possible D gene TRBD1, 6 bases. V was pared by 1 base and J by 6 bases, with 18 bases between. Germline CDR1 reads MGHRA; CDR2 reads YSYEKL. The CDR3 spans 16 residues. The CDR3 spells CASSQVGASQTPEAFF. DNA of the CDR3: TGCGCCAGCAGCCAAGTGGGGGCCAGTCAGACCCCTGAAGCTTTCTTT.

Regarding this clone: In the same sample, other DNA sequences code for this CDR3. The rearrangement joins TRBV5-1 to TRBJ1-1; TRBD1 agrees at 8 bases. The trim removed 2 bases at V and 2 bases at J, leaving 2 bases unmatched. The length of the CDR3 is 14 residues. The germline gives CDR1 SGHRS, CDR2 YFSETQ. The CDR3 protein is CASSFGQGNTEAFF. CDR3 DNA sequence: TGCGCCAGCAGCTTTGGACAGGGCAACACTGAAGCTTTCTTT.

The chain is built from TRBV23-1 and TRBJ2-7; possibly TRBD2 for D (5 bases). TRBV23-1 qualifies as an ORF whose function is uncertain. The CDR3 length is 14 residues. With 6 bases removed from V and 6 bases from J, the gap between germline ends came to 18 bases. CDR3 nucleotides: TGCGCCAGCAGGACGTTCACTAGGCTTTTCGAGCAGTACTTC. Its protein product is CASRTFTRLFEQYF.

The genes are TRBV4-3 and TRBJ2-2, with 7 bases fitting TRBD2. This CDR3 region has 17 residues. Germline CDR1 and CDR2: LGHNA and YSLEER. J was trimmed by 6 bases and V by 4 bases; bases with no gene match: 14. CDR3 residues: CASSPGREGSSPGELFF. The CDR3 DNA sequence: TGCGCCAGCAGCCCCGGCAGGGAGGGTAGTTCACCCGGGGAGCTGTTTTTT.

The rearrangement joins TRBV18 to TRBJ2-4; 7 nucleotides line up with TRBD1. CDR3 length: 15 residues. Germline V lookup: CDR1 KGHSH, CDR2 LQKENI. The V segment lost 6 bases and the J segment 5 bases; nucleotides outside the gene matches: 10. This chain's CDR3 is CASSSTTGNQNIQYF. CDR3 coding DNA: TGTGCCAGCTCTTCTACGACAGGGAACCAAAACATTCAGTACTTC.

The gene calls are TRBV19 and TRBJ1-1, with D possibly matching TRBD1 (6 bases). Between the trimmed V and J ends, which lost 1 base and 1 base, there was a span of 10 bases. Germline-derived CDR1 and CDR2 are LNHDA and SQIVND (reference sequence). This CDR3 comprises 15 residues. The CDR3 reads CASSIVTGANTEAFF. Here the CDR3 DNA reads TGTGCCAGTAGTATAGTGACAGGAGCGAACACTGAAGCTTTCTTT.

V gene TRBV3-1 (or the pseudogene TRBV3-2) combines with J gene TRBJ2-6; D might be TRBD1 (6 bases). Germline V CDR1 and CDR2: LGHDT, YNNKEL (reference sequence). The CDR3 totals 16 residues. V lost 2 bases to trimming and J lost 0 bases, with 8 bases between them. The CDR3, as DNA: TGTGCCAGCAGCCAAACGACAGGCTCTGGGGCCAACGTCCTGACTTTC. As protein: CASSQTTGSGANVLTF.

In DNA, the CDR3 is TGTGCCAGCAGCTTCGACAGGGGCGGGACAGATACGCAGTATTTT. Translated: CASSFDRGGTDTQYF. The rearrangement links TRBV7-2 to TRBJ2-3; 8 positions agree with TRBD1. This CDR3 is built from 15 residues. Germline CDR1 is SGHTA and CDR2 is FQGNSA. After removal of 3 bases from V and 3 bases from J, the junction contained 5 bases not matched to a gene.